The 17 T cell receptor beta chains in this list originate from one sample, sequenced in a study of cytomegalovirus exposure and HLA in healthy donors. PCR used 60 Vbeta primers and 13 Jbeta primers. Generated by immunoSEQ multiplex PCR, the TCRdb table keeps only in-frame clones and is missing some. The top ten hold 2.5% to 3% of the sample, which has 74,000 or so clones, 75% to 85% seen once. The sequenced sample was PBMCs. The receptor source for this set is a man aged 50-59 years in good health and CMV-seropositive.

This clone was seen a few times. The rearrangement uses TRBV10-1 and TRBJ2-1, with 10 bases identical to TRBD2. Germline V lookup: CDR1 WNHNN, CDR2 SYGVQD (reference sequence). The ends lost 7 bases at V and 7 bases at J; junction bases unmatched: 13. The CDR3 runs to 16 residues. CDR3 region: CASNRGASGRNNEQFF. The CDR3 DNA sequence: TGCGCCAGCAACCGAGGGGCTAGCGGGAGAAATAATGAGCAGTTCTTC.

This rearrangement joins TRBV5-1 to TRBJ2-7; 8 bases match TRBD2. Germline lookup yields CDR1 SGHRS and CDR2 YFSETQ. The CDR3 runs to 15 residues. Trimming cost V 0 bases and J 5 bases; bases outside gene matches: 7. The CDR3 nucleotides read TGCGCCAGCAGCTTGGCCAGCGGGAGTTGGAACGAGCAGTACTTC. It translates to CASSLASGSWNEQYF. Drawing the rest from reference TRBV5-1 and TRBJ2-7, the complete variable domain is KAGVTQTPRYLIKTRGQQVTLSCSPISGHRSVSWYQQTPGQGLQFLFEYFSETQRNKGNFPGRFSGRQFSNSRSEMNVSTLELGDSALYLCASSLASGSWNEQYFGPGTRLTVT.

The count of this clone is one. The chain couples TRBV7-9 to TRBJ1-1, with D uncertain. Germline V lookup: CDR1 SEHNR, CDR2 FQNEAQ (reference sequence). The CDR3 loop spans 14 amino acids. Trimming shortened V by 10 bases and J by 0 bases, and 15 bases separated the two germline ends. CDR3: CATLGVALNTEAFF. CDR3 nucleotides: TGTGCCACCCTGGGAGTGGCGCTGAACACTGAAGCTTTCTTT.

V usage is TRBV7-2 and J usage is TRBJ1-1, with a weak D call TRBD1 (5 bases). The CDR3 consists of 15 residues. Germline V gene sequence: CDR1 SGHTA, CDR2 FQGNSA. Deletions cut 1 base from V and 2 bases from J, with 11 bases between. The CDR3: CASSLGDSPNTEAFF. The CDR3 nucleotides read TGTGCCAGCAGCTTAGGAGACAGTCCTAACACTGAAGCTTTCTTT.

J is TRBJ1-5 and V is TRBV19; D call uncertain. This CDR3 is built from 15 residues. Per the germline V gene, CDR1 is LNHDA and CDR2 is SQIVND (reference sequence). Trimming took 5 bases from V and 3 from J, leaving 14 bases between them. The CDR3 nucleotides read TGTGCCAGTAGTGACGTTAACAGATTCAATCAGCCCCAGCATTTT. Amino acids: CASSDVNRFNQPQHF.

V usage is TRBV12-5 and J usage is TRBJ2-5, with D possibly TRBD1 on 6 matching bases. The V end was cut by 1 base, the J end by 5 bases, with 17 bases between. This CDR3 has 16 residues. From germline, CDR1 is LGHNT and CDR2 FRNRAP. The CDR3 here is CASGLGGTSKGETQYF. The CDR3 nucleotides read TGTGCTAGTGGTTTGGGAGGGACATCAAAGGGGGAGACCCAGTACTTC. Full variable domain (rest looked up from reference TRBV12-5 and TRBJ2-5): DARVTQTPRHKVTEMGQEVTMRCQPILGHNTVFWYRQTMMQGLELLAYFRNRAPLDDSGMPKDRFSAEMPDATLATLKIQPSEPRDSAVYFCASGLGGTSKGETQYFGPGTRLLVL.

Concerning this clone itself: Germline is not matched at one junction end, which may reflect a read error. The chain has TRBV19 and TRBJ2-1; TRBD2 matches at 12 bases. The CDR3 totals 21 residues. Germline CDR1 and CDR2: LNHDA and SQIVND (reference sequence). The CDR3 reads CASSIYGAGLAGGPSNNEQFF. Here the CDR3 DNA reads TGTGCCAGTAGTATATACGGGGCCGGCCTAGCGGGAGGGCCCTCCAACAATGAGCAGTTCTTC.

This clone has just a few counts. This chain connects TRBV10-3 to TRBJ1-2; D gene ambiguous. The CDR3 is made up of 15 amino acids. V was trimmed by 4 bases and J by 7 bases, leaving 19 bases between them. CDR1 and CDR2 from the germline V gene are ENHRY and SYGVKD. CDR3 sequence reads: CAISGDMWAEGGYTF. The CDR3 DNA reads as TGTGCCATCAGTGGTGACATGTGGGCAGAGGGTGGCTACACCTTC.

This chain uses TRBV6-5 with TRBJ1-6; 7 bases are a match to TRBD1. V trimming: 5 bases; J trimming: 7 bases; junction bases outside the gene matches: 8. Germline CDR1 MNHEY, CDR2 SVGAGI. The CDR3 loop spans 15 amino acids. This chain's CDR3 is CASSPLTGKNSPLHF. The CDR3, as DNA: TGTGCCAGCAGTCCCCTGACAGGGAAAAATTCACCCCTCCACTTT.

J is TRBJ2-1 and V is TRBV7-9, with TRBD2 as a possible D gene (6 bases). CDR1 is SEHNR, CDR2 FQNEAQ, per germline (reference sequence). The germline V and J ends were trimmed by 5 bases and 5 bases, with 19 bases remaining between them. The CDR3 consists of 16 residues. The CDR3 sequence is CASSPHPAGTNNEQFF. CDR3 DNA: TGTGCCAGCAGCCCCCATCCAGCGGGCACCAACAATGAGCAGTTCTTC.

The genes are TRBV9 and TRBJ2-2; tentatively, D is TRBD2 (7 bases). Germline V CDR1 and CDR2: SGDLS, YYNGEE. V gave up 3 bases and J gave up 5 bases, with 14 bases separating them. The CDR3 loop spans 15 amino acids. The CDR3 region is CASSDGRGNTGELFF. The CDR3 bases are TGTGCCAGCAGCGATGGGAGGGGGAATACCGGGGAGCTGTTTTTT.

The chain joins TRBV30 to TRBJ2-7; tentatively, D is TRBD2 (6 bases). The ends were cut back, 8 bases at V and 2 bases at J, with 28 bases in the middle. Germline loops: CDR1 GTSNPN, CDR2 SVGIG (reference sequence). The CDR3 loop spans 17 amino acids. The CDR3 DNA reads TGTGCCAGCAGCCAAGATTGGGGCGGGGCGAGCGCCTACGAGCAGTACTTC. Its protein product is CASSQDWGGASAYEQYF.

The chain uses TRBV6-5 and TRBJ1-2, with 9 bases that match TRBD1. Unmatched junction bases numbered 5, after V lost 4 bases and J lost 2 bases. The CDR3 contains 15 residues. CDR1 and CDR2 (germline): MNHEY, SVGAGI. In DNA, the CDR3 is TGTGCCAGCAGTTCCAACAGGGGGCCAAACTATGGCTACACCTTC. Translating gives CASSSNRGPNYGYTF.

This sequence joins TRBV7-2 and TRBJ2-1; D possibly corresponds to TRBD2 (5 bases). Germline CDR1 is SGHTA and CDR2 is FQGNSA. V shed 5 bases and J shed 7 bases, with 15 bases lying between them. The length of the CDR3 is 14 residues. CDR3 in amino acids: CASSPEWEKNEQFF. Written as DNA, the CDR3 is TGTGCCAGCAGCCCCGAGTGGGAGAAGAATGAGCAGTTCTTC. The whole variable domain, remainder taken from reference TRBV7-2 and TRBJ2-1, is GAGVSQSPSNKVTEKGKDVELRCDPISGHTALYWYRQSLGQGLEFLIYFQGNSAPDKSGLPSDRFSAERTGGSVSTLTIQRTQQEDSAVYLCASSPEWEKNEQFFGPGTRLTVL.

CDR3 sequence (DNA): TGCGCCAGCAGCCATCAGAAGAACACCGGGGAGCTGTTTTTT. This sequence encodes CASSHQKNTGELFF. The chain has TRBV4-3 and TRBJ2-2; D is undetermined. V lost 3 bases and J lost 1, with 6 bases in between. CDR3 length: 14 amino acids. Germline V gene sequence: CDR1 LGHNA, CDR2 YSLEER.

This clone was seen more than once but under ten times. The CDR3 sequence: CASSPEVHPGYEQYF. In DNA, the CDR3 is TGTGCCAGTAGTCCCGAGGTCCACCCGGGCTACGAGCAGTACTTC. The gene calls are TRBV19 and TRBJ2-7; no definite D call. This CDR3 is built from 15 residues. Trimming stripped 5 bases from V and 3 bases from J, with 17 bases between. Germline-derived CDR1 and CDR2 are LNHDA and SQIVND (reference sequence).

As to this clone: This is likely an artifact of a read error, given a far larger clone one base away. CDR3 DNA sequence: TGTGCCGGCAGCAATCGGGACAGGGATCAGCCCCAGCATTTT. Residues: CAGSNRDRDQPQHF. This chain uses TRBV9 with TRBJ1-5; TRBD1 aligns across 9 bases. CDR3 length: 14 amino acids. Per the germline V gene, CDR1 is SGDLS and CDR2 is YYNGEE.